This T cell receptor beta chain was sequenced during a study of blood T cell repertoires in COVID-19. The overall study: Collection of acute and convalescent COVID-19 samples took place in the United States, Italy and Spain.

V lost 2 bases, J lost 5 bases, and 10 bases lay in between. The length of the CDR3 is 14 residues. Germline-derived CDR1 and CDR2 are LGHDT and YNNKEL (reference sequence). Original handling: By means of reference gene primer amplification, nucleated cell counts were estimated. Assay: immunoSEQ multiplex PCR; the TCRdb copy retains only in-frame clones and omits some. V, J and clone size are taken as reported in that table, and D and trimming were inferred from the DNA itself. Among about 28,000 clones, 65% to 90% were seen once, and the ten largest hold roughly 23%. The V and J genes are TRBV3-1 (or the pseudogene TRBV3-2) and TRBJ2-1; weak D call: TRBD1 (6 bases). Sequencing used peripheral blood. This sequence was found in a human donor in a cohort sampled during active COVID-19. CDR3 sequence (DNA): TGTGCCAGCAGCCAAATATCAGGGGACAATGAGCAGTTCTTC. Its protein product is CASSQISGDNEQFF.